The entry below describes one T cell receptor beta chain. Its antigen is not yet known. No qualities accompany the bases; no much larger clone lies one base away. TCRbeta CDR3 regions were amplified from genomic DNA by means of the immunoSEQ Assay, a bias-controlled multiplex PCR. The original methods were these. Nucleated cell counts per sample were estimated from amplification of reference gene primers within the assay. Sequence reads were collapsed and filtered to measure the absolute abundance of every unique TCRbeta CDR3 rearrangement. For each sample, productive Simpson clonality was calculated by taking the square root of Simpson's diversity index across productive rearrangements. TCRdb took over this immuneACCESS table, retaining in-frame rearrangements with V and J assigned. Such tables are incomplete; in checked studies, under half of the missing clones stem from an unresolved V gene, and the remainder is unexplained. The DNA was the basis for D and trimming; V, J and clone size are from that table. The sample has around 130,000 clones on record, roughly 91% of them singletons. The top ten constitute roughly 18% of the sample.

Counted from cysteine to phenylalanine, this CDR3 has 14 amino acids. The DNA shown is the 42-base CDR3, in frame from base 1. V is cut back by 6 bases and J by 0 bases, with 4 bases in the junction unmatched. CDR1 and CDR2 were assigned from the germline V gene (reference sequence) as SEHNR and FQNEAQ. The collaborating institutions used their own protocols to collect whole blood in K2EDTA tubes. Collaborator samples were shipped for TCRbeta analysis as frozen whole blood, isolated PBMCs, or DNA extracted from either sample type. The data were taken from a study of blood T cell repertoires in COVID-19 (dated by TCRdb to about 2020). Regarding the complete study: The collaborator samples originated in the United States, Italy and Spain and spanned the acute and convalescent phases of COVID-19. The prospective study material was composed of cDNA or gDNA derived from T cells, B-cell-depleted T cells, or PBMCs. Subjects who had been exposed to COVID-19, were actively infected with it, or had recovered from it provided the deeply sampled blood TCRbeta repertoires that made up the dataset. HLA class I and class II types, where available, came from metadata supplied by the sample provider rather than from assay-based typing. Sample metadata almost always included a de-identified subject ID, COVID-19 status, age in years and sex. The repertoires were released in a freely available public database intended as a resource for research on the immune response to SARS-CoV-2. The samples were drawn from two sources: the first 160 participants of the ongoing ImmuneRACE study, and 1,000 to 1,500 subjects contributed by 6 global collaborators.

Summary of the overall study and its limitations: How much clinical and demographic metadata was included differed by source and by participant, and the metadata was provided uncurated.

The rearrangement joined TRBV7-9 to TRBJ2-7, with 8 bases aligning to TRBD2. The source is a man aged 50 to 60 with active or convalescent COVID-19. Sequences were obtained from peripheral blood. The DNA is as follows: TGTGCCAGCAGACTAGCGGAAAGCTCCTACGAGCAGTACTTC. This encodes CASRLAESSYEQYF.